This is a list of T cell receptor beta chains from one sample in a study of T-cell reconstitution after alpha-beta-depleted transplantation in children. TCRdb used MiXCR to reprocess the PCR reads, holding one entry per CDR3 protein. This sample has a few hundred thousand distinct CDR3 sequences, with 10% to 15% found just once. Sample: PBMCs, mostly from graft donor cells, taken 360 days after TCRalphabeta/CD19-depleted stem cell transplant. All receptors derive from a male patient aged 10-17 years who had a stem cell transplant for acute myeloid leukemia, so the T cells may come from the graft donor. Both conserved end residues are part of each CDR3. The order of the fields is clone size, V gene, J gene, D gene, CDR3 DNA, CDR3 protein. D genes are given only for firm matches. Expanded clones get a size class; other rows say once, few or many, or leave the size out.

size: many
V: TRBV20-1
J: TRBJ2-3
D: .
DNA: TGCAGTGCTAGTCAGCGTCTCACAGATACGCAGTATTTT
CDR3: CSASQRLTDTQYF

size: many
V: TRBV20-1
J: TRBJ2-7
D: TRBD1
DNA: TGCAGTGCTGCGACAGGGTTGGGCTACGAGCAGTACTTC
CDR3: CSAATGLGYEQYF

size: .
V: TRBV28
J: TRBJ2-5
D: .
DNA: TGTGCCAGCAGTTTCTTTCGCTGGTACCAGTACTTC
CDR3: CASSFFRWYQYF

size: .
V: TRBV11-2
J: TRBJ2-7
D: TRBD1
DNA: TGTGCCAGCAGCTTATTGGAGACAGGGAGCTTCTACGAGCAGTACTTC
CDR3: CASSLLETGSFYEQYF

size: .
V: TRBV20-1
J: TRBJ2-5
D: TRBD1
DNA: TGCAGTGCTCGGCCGACAGGGTGGGAGACCCAGTACTTC
CDR3: CSARPTGWETQYF

size: many
V: TRBV4-3
J: TRBJ2-7
D: .
DNA: TGCGCCAGCAGCCAAAGACAGGTTCCGTCCCACGAGCAGTACTTC
CDR3: CASSQRQVPSHEQYF

size: .
V: TRBV12-3/TRBV12-4
J: TRBJ2-1
D: .
DNA: TGTGCCAGCAGTTCCTCCCATAGAGGGCAGTTCTTC
CDR3: CASSSSHRGQFF

size: .
V: TRBV25-1
J: TRBJ2-7
D: .
DNA: TGTGCCAGCAGTGATAGGGGGATCCCCTACGAGCAGTACTTC
CDR3: CASSDRGIPYEQYF

size: .
V: TRBV15
J: TRBJ2-1
D: .
DNA: TGTGCCACCAGCGGCCGTGGAGGGTACAATGAGCAGTTCTTC
CDR3: CATSGRGGYNEQFF

size: many
V: TRBV27
J: TRBJ2-1
D: TRBD2
DNA: TGTGCCAGCAGTGCCGGGACTAGCGGGAACAATGAGCAGTTCTTC
CDR3: CASSAGTSGNNEQFF

size: .
V: TRBV20-1
J: TRBJ2-1
D: TRBD2
DNA: TGCAGTGCTCCAATAATGCCGGGACTAGCGGGCTACAATGAGCAGTTCTTC
CDR3: CSAPIMPGLAGYNEQFF

size: .
V: TRBV5-1
J: TRBJ2-3
D: TRBD2
DNA: TGCGCCAGCAGCTTAGGAGCGGGAGGATGGGGCACAGATACGCAGTATTTT
CDR3: CASSLGAGGWGTDTQYF

size: many
V: TRBV29-1
J: TRBJ2-7
D: TRBD2
DNA: TGCAGCGTACGGACTAGCGGGGCCTACGAGCAGTACTTC
CDR3: CSVRTSGAYEQYF

size: many
V: TRBV7-2
J: TRBJ1-1
D: .
DNA: TGTGCCAGCAGCACGGGGCCCTATGAGGCTTTCTTT
CDR3: CASSTGPYEAFF

size: many
V: TRBV25-1
J: TRBJ2-7
D: .
DNA: TGTGCCAGCAGTGAATACGAGCAGTACTTC
CDR3: CASSEYEQYF

size: few
V: TRBV28
J: TRBJ1-2
D: .
DNA: TGTGCCAGCAGTTTAATTTCGGCAGCGAACTATGGCTACACCTTC
CDR3: CASSLISAANYGYTF

size: many
V: TRBV28
J: TRBJ2-1
D: .
DNA: TGTGCCAGCAGTTCCTCAGGACAGTACAATGAGCAGTTCTTC
CDR3: CASSSSGQYNEQFF

size: few
V: TRBV3-1
J: TRBJ2-3
D: TRBD2
DNA: TGTGCCAGCAGCCCCCCGGGACTAGCGCCCGGGGATACGCAGTATTTT
CDR3: CASSPPGLAPGDTQYF

size: .
V: TRBV29-1
J: TRBJ2-1
D: .
DNA: TGCAGCGTTCGGGGGAGTGGCAATGAGCAGTTCTTC
CDR3: CSVRGSGNEQFF

size: .
V: TRBV4-2
J: TRBJ2-7
D: .
DNA: TGTGCCATCAGCCCAACAGTCCTCTACGAGCAGTACTTC
CDR3: CAISPTVLYEQYF

size: .
V: TRBV3-1
J: TRBJ2-4
D: .
DNA: TGTGCCAGCAGCCCCCCCCTTTCAGCCAAAAACATTCAGTACTTC
CDR3: CASSPPLSAKNIQYF

size: few
V: TRBV6-2/TRBV6-3
J: TRBJ2-3
D: .
DNA: TGTGCCAGCAGCCGTTGGAGCCTAGAAGATACGCAGTATTTT
CDR3: CASSRWSLEDTQYF

size: few
V: TRBV28
J: TRBJ2-5
D: .
DNA: TGTGCCAGCATGCCCCCGGGGAGTCAACAAGAGACCCAGTACTTC
CDR3: CASMPPGSQQETQYF

size: few
V: TRBV27
J: TRBJ2-3
D: .
DNA: TGTGCCAGCAGTCCCCTGTCCCCAGATACGCAGTATTTT
CDR3: CASSPLSPDTQYF

size: few
V: TRBV29-1
J: TRBJ1-1
D: .
DNA: TGCAGCGTTGTACAGGGCGGGTACACTGAAGCTTTCTTT
CDR3: CSVVQGGYTEAFF

size: once
V: TRBV28
J: TRBJ2-7
D: .
DNA: TGTGCCAGCAGTTTATCTTCGGGACCCCAGGGCGAGCAGTACTTC
CDR3: CASSLSSGPQGEQYF

size: few
V: TRBV20-1
J: TRBJ1-2
D: .
DNA: TGCAGTGCTAGAGCTTGGGGCAGGTGGAGTAACTATGGCTACACCTTC
CDR3: CSARAWGRWSNYGYTF

size: many
V: TRBV5-4
J: TRBJ2-1
D: TRBD1
DNA: TGTGCCAGCAGCCCCCGACAGGGGCGTCACAATGAGCAGTTCTTC
CDR3: CASSPRQGRHNEQFF